This is a list of T cell receptor beta chains from one sample in a study of graft-versus-host responses after intestinal transplantation. Assay used: immunoSEQ multiplex PCR; TCRdb lists only in-frame clones, some missing. This sample has about 120,000 clones, with around nine tenths found just once. These receptors' targets are unknown. Sample: unstimulated CD4+ T cells sorted from spleen or lymph node cells, taken before transplant. Receptors originate from a human donor who was the organ donor for an intestinal transplant. CDR3s include the opening cysteine and the closing phenylalanine or tryptophan. Fields, in order: D gene, V gene, clone size, J gene, CDR3 protein, CDR3 DNA. D genes are given only for firm matches. For some rows the clone size is stated as once, few or many, or as a class when expanded; others skip it.

d_call: TRBD2; v_call: TRBV4-2; clone_size: once; j_call: TRBJ2-3; cdr3_aa: CASSQDLRLAGSDTQYF; cdr3_nt: TGTGCCAGCAGCCAAGATTTGCGGCTAGCGGGGTCAGATACGCAGTATTTT
d_call: NA; v_call: TRBV6-5; clone_size: NA; j_call: TRBJ1-2; cdr3_aa: CASGRLYTGPGGYTF; cdr3_nt: TGTGCCAGCGGGAGACTCTATACGGGACCCGGCGGCTACACCTTC
d_call: NA; v_call: TRBV4-2; clone_size: once; j_call: TRBJ2-3; cdr3_aa: CASSPLGTDTQYF; cdr3_nt: TGTGCCAGCAGCCCCCTCGGGACAGATACGCAGTATTTT
d_call: TRBD2; v_call: TRBV11-2; clone_size: once; j_call: TRBJ2-5; cdr3_aa: CASSLWWASGKQETQYF; cdr3_nt: TGTGCCAGCAGCTTATGGTGGGCTAGCGGGAAACAAGAGACCCAGTACTTC
d_call: NA; v_call: TRBV2; clone_size: NA; j_call: TRBJ2-5; cdr3_aa: CASSKDRVETQYF; cdr3_nt: TGTGCCAGCAGTAAGGACAGAGTGGAGACCCAGTACTTC
d_call: NA; v_call: TRBV7-2; clone_size: NA; j_call: TRBJ2-2; cdr3_aa: CASISFIHTGELFF; cdr3_nt: TGTGCCAGCATCAGTTTCATCCACACCGGGGAGCTGTTTTTT
d_call: TRBD2; v_call: TRBV10-3; clone_size: NA; j_call: TRBJ2-3; cdr3_aa: CAISGTSGSFGADTQYF; cdr3_nt: TGTGCCATCTCCGGGACTAGCGGGAGTTTTGGCGCAGATACGCAGTATTTT
d_call: NA; v_call: TRBV2; clone_size: NA; j_call: TRBJ1-4; cdr3_aa: CASSVGAGNEKLFF; cdr3_nt: TGTGCCAGCAGTGTAGGGGCTGGGAATGAAAAACTGTTTTTT
d_call: NA; v_call: TRBV19; clone_size: NA; j_call: TRBJ1-2; cdr3_aa: CASRDGSYYGYTF; cdr3_nt: TGTGCCAGTCGGGACGGAAGTTACTATGGCTACACCTTC
d_call: NA; v_call: TRBV4-1; clone_size: NA; j_call: TRBJ2-7; cdr3_aa: CASSQEPGTPPHEQYF; cdr3_nt: TGCGCCAGCAGCCAAGAACCAGGGACCCCACCTCACGAGCAGTACTTC
d_call: NA; v_call: TRBV21-1; clone_size: once; j_call: TRBJ2-2; cdr3_aa: CASSKDRDRFGSGELFF; cdr3_nt: TGTGCCAGCAGCAAAGATCGAGACAGATTCGGCTCCGGGGAGCTGTTTTTT
d_call: NA; v_call: TRBV6-5; clone_size: NA; j_call: TRBJ1-2; cdr3_aa: CASRTYRDGYTF; cdr3_nt: TGTGCCAGCAGAACTTACAGGGATGGCTACACCTTC
d_call: TRBD1; v_call: TRBV28; clone_size: NA; j_call: TRBJ2-7; cdr3_aa: CASRGTGGSYEQYF; cdr3_nt: TGTGCCAGCAGGGGGACAGGGGGCTCCTACGAGCAGTACTTC
d_call: NA; v_call: TRBV28; clone_size: NA; j_call: TRBJ2-3; cdr3_aa: CASSSNRYTQYF; cdr3_nt: TGTGCCAGCAGTTCAAACAGGTATACGCAGTATTTT
d_call: NA; v_call: TRBV19; clone_size: NA; j_call: TRBJ2-5; cdr3_aa: CASRIGETQYF; cdr3_nt: TGTGCCAGTAGGATCGGCGAGACCCAGTACTTC
d_call: TRBD1; v_call: TRBV6-5; clone_size: once; j_call: TRBJ2-7; cdr3_aa: CASTPDRAFSYEQYF; cdr3_nt: TGTGCCAGCACCCCGGACAGGGCCTTTTCCTACGAGCAGTACTTC
d_call: NA; v_call: TRBV5-1; clone_size: NA; j_call: TRBJ1-2; cdr3_aa: CASSWDPGGNYGYTF; cdr3_nt: TGCGCCAGCAGCTGGGACCCCGGCGGTAACTATGGCTACACCTTC
d_call: TRBD2; v_call: TRBV9; clone_size: NA; j_call: TRBJ2-3; cdr3_aa: CASSVGPTSGRARDTQYF; cdr3_nt: TGTGCCAGCAGCGTAGGTCCGACTAGCGGGAGGGCCAGGGATACGCAGTATTTT
d_call: NA; v_call: TRBV10-1; clone_size: NA; j_call: TRBJ2-3; cdr3_aa: CASRQTRKSTDTQYF; cdr3_nt: TGCGCCAGCAGACAGACCCGTAAGAGCACAGATACGCAGTATTTT
d_call: NA; v_call: TRBV7-9; clone_size: NA; j_call: TRBJ1-4; cdr3_aa: CASSSGHLNEKLFF; cdr3_nt: TGTGCCAGCAGCTCGGGACACCTTAATGAAAAACTGTTTTTT
d_call: TRBD2; v_call: TRBV5-1; clone_size: NA; j_call: TRBJ2-1; cdr3_aa: CASSFSGSNEQFF; cdr3_nt: TGCGCCAGCAGCTTTAGCGGGAGCAATGAGCAGTTCTTC
d_call: NA; v_call: TRBV2; clone_size: NA; j_call: TRBJ2-6; cdr3_aa: CASSGDSGANVLTF; cdr3_nt: TGTGCCAGTTCAGGAGATTCTGGGGCCAACGTCCTGACTTTC
d_call: NA; v_call: TRBV6-5; clone_size: NA; j_call: TRBJ1-4; cdr3_aa: CASSYGGRSEKLFF; cdr3_nt: TGTGCCAGCAGTTACGGGGGGAGGAGTGAAAAACTGTTTTTT
d_call: TRBD2; v_call: TRBV9; clone_size: NA; j_call: TRBJ2-1; cdr3_aa: CASSSPSGTYNEQLF; cdr3_nt: TGTGCCAGCAGCTCCCCTAGCGGAACCTACAATGAGCAGCTCTTC
d_call: NA; v_call: TRBV19; clone_size: NA; j_call: TRBJ1-1; cdr3_aa: CASSIRGGNTEAFF; cdr3_nt: TGTGCCAGTAGTATTAGGGGAGGGAACACTGAAGCTTTCTTT
d_call: TRBD1; v_call: TRBV6-1; clone_size: NA; j_call: TRBJ1-3; cdr3_aa: CASRGGPTGGNTIYF; cdr3_nt: TGTGCCAGCAGGGGGGGACCGACAGGGGGAAACACCATATATTTT
d_call: NA; v_call: TRBV11-2; clone_size: NA; j_call: TRBJ2-1; cdr3_aa: CASSLTGSSYNEQFF; cdr3_nt: TGTGCCAGCAGCTTAACGGGTAGCTCCTACAATGAGCAGTTCTTC
d_call: TRBD1; v_call: TRBV18; clone_size: NA; j_call: TRBJ1-5; cdr3_aa: CASSPGQGDQPQHF; cdr3_nt: TGTGCCAGCTCACCGGGACAGGGGGATCAGCCCCAGCATTTT
d_call: TRBD1; v_call: TRBV4-1; clone_size: NA; j_call: TRBJ2-6; cdr3_aa: CASSGLAGGAGGANVLTF; cdr3_nt: TGCGCCAGCAGCGGCCTGGCAGGGGGCGCGGGGGGGGCCAACGTCCTGACTTTC
d_call: NA; v_call: TRBV6-1; clone_size: few; j_call: TRBJ1-4; cdr3_aa: CASSEARAVLGKLFF; cdr3_nt: TGTGCCAGCAGTGAAGCTCGGGCAGTCCTCGGAAAACTGTTTTTT
d_call: NA; v_call: TRBV18; clone_size: NA; j_call: TRBJ2-1; cdr3_aa: CASSPREQFF; cdr3_nt: TGTGCCAGCTCACCAAGAGAGCAGTTCTTC
d_call: TRBD2; v_call: TRBV9; clone_size: NA; j_call: TRBJ2-3; cdr3_aa: CASSVRTSGATDTQYF; cdr3_nt: TGTGCCAGCAGCGTTCGGACTAGCGGAGCCACAGATACGCAGTATTTT
d_call: NA; v_call: TRBV7-6; clone_size: NA; j_call: TRBJ2-1; cdr3_aa: CASTNYNEQFF; cdr3_nt: TGTGCCAGCACTAACTACAATGAGCAGTTCTTC
d_call: NA; v_call: TRBV7-2; clone_size: NA; j_call: TRBJ2-1; cdr3_aa: CASSPRPTTNEQFF; cdr3_nt: TGTGCCAGCAGCCCTCGGCCCACGACGAATGAGCAGTTCTTC
d_call: NA; v_call: TRBV9; clone_size: NA; j_call: TRBJ1-4; cdr3_aa: CASSPRPEIATNEKLFF; cdr3_nt: TGTGCCAGCAGCCCCCGACCAGAAATTGCAACTAATGAAAAACTGTTTTTT
d_call: NA; v_call: TRBV25-1; clone_size: NA; j_call: TRBJ1-1; cdr3_aa: CASSEFGNTEAFF; cdr3_nt: TGTGCCAGCAGTGAATTTGGGAACACTGAAGCTTTCTTT
d_call: NA; v_call: TRBV6-5; clone_size: NA; j_call: TRBJ2-2; cdr3_aa: CASSYSRRTGELFF; cdr3_nt: TGTGCCAGCAGTTACTCCAGGAGAACCGGGGAGCTGTTTTTT
d_call: TRBD2; v_call: TRBV4-2; clone_size: NA; j_call: TRBJ2-3; cdr3_aa: CASSQDSSGREAQYF; cdr3_nt: TGTGCCAGCAGCCAAGATTCCAGCGGGAGGGAGGCGCAGTATTTT
d_call: NA; v_call: TRBV20-1; clone_size: once; j_call: TRBJ2-5; cdr3_aa: CSATGQETQYF; cdr3_nt: TGCAGTGCTACAGGGCAGGAGACCCAGTACTTC
d_call: NA; v_call: TRBV6-1; clone_size: NA; j_call: TRBJ1-2; cdr3_aa: CASSEGGYGYTF; cdr3_nt: TGTGCCAGCAGTGAAGGGGGCTATGGCTACACCTTC
d_call: NA; v_call: TRBV29-1; clone_size: NA; j_call: TRBJ2-7; cdr3_aa: CSVATGNEQYF; cdr3_nt: TGCAGCGTTGCTACGGGAAACGAGCAGTACTTC
d_call: TRBD2; v_call: TRBV10-2; clone_size: once; j_call: TRBJ2-1; cdr3_aa: CAGSGRSYNEQFF; cdr3_nt: TGCGCCGGCAGCGGGAGGTCCTACAATGAGCAGTTCTTC
d_call: TRBD2; v_call: TRBV27; clone_size: NA; j_call: TRBJ2-7; cdr3_aa: CASRQGSSGSSYEQYF; cdr3_nt: TGTGCCAGTCGACAGGGATCTAGCGGGAGTTCCTACGAGCAGTACTTC
d_call: NA; v_call: TRBV13; clone_size: NA; j_call: TRBJ2-3; cdr3_aa: CASSLGAGEVGRTDTQYF; cdr3_nt: TGTGCCAGCAGCTTAGGAGCGGGTGAAGTCGGGCGCACAGATACGCAGTATTTT
d_call: NA; v_call: TRBV6-5; clone_size: NA; j_call: TRBJ2-7; cdr3_aa: CASSYSQGGTAEQYF; cdr3_nt: TGTGCCAGCAGTTACTCGCAAGGGGGGACCGCCGAGCAGTACTTC
d_call: NA; v_call: TRBV6-5; clone_size: NA; j_call: TRBJ1-2; cdr3_aa: CASSYRGGDGYTF; cdr3_nt: TGTGCCAGCAGTTACCGGGGAGGGGATGGCTACACCTTC
d_call: NA; v_call: TRBV29-1; clone_size: NA; j_call: TRBJ1-1; cdr3_aa: CSVEGGARVTEAFF; cdr3_nt: TGCAGCGTTGAGGGGGGGGCGCGTGTCACTGAAGCTTTCTTT
d_call: TRBD2; v_call: TRBV9; clone_size: NA; j_call: TRBJ2-3; cdr3_aa: CASSAPGREGARDTQYF; cdr3_nt: TGTGCCAGCAGTGCTCCCGGGCGGGAGGGCGCTAGGGATACGCAGTATTTT
d_call: NA; v_call: TRBV27; clone_size: NA; j_call: TRBJ1-2; cdr3_aa: CASSSFKMGNHGYTF; cdr3_nt: TGTGCCAGCAGTTCATTTAAGATGGGCAACCATGGCTACACCTTC
d_call: TRBD1; v_call: TRBV10-3; clone_size: NA; j_call: TRBJ2-1; cdr3_aa: CAISETGRGLNEQFF; cdr3_nt: TGTGCCATCAGTGAGACCGGCAGGGGGCTCAATGAGCAGTTCTTC
d_call: NA; v_call: TRBV21-1; clone_size: NA; j_call: TRBJ2-1; cdr3_aa: CDPPRRNEQFF; cdr3_nt: TGTGACCCACCTCGGAGAAATGAGCAGTTCTTC
d_call: NA; v_call: TRBV5-1; clone_size: NA; j_call: TRBJ1-1; cdr3_aa: CASSPEGAHRTEAFF; cdr3_nt: TGCGCCAGCAGCCCAGAAGGGGCCCATCGCACTGAAGCTTTCTTT